This TCR beta chain was identified in a study of shared clonotypes between healthy human individuals. As for the study in general: CD4 naive and CD4 memory each took three plates per donor, while CD8 naive took two and CD8 memory one.

As regards this clone: The antigen is undetermined.

Germline V CDR1 and CDR2: SGHRS, YFSETQ. The V segment lost 3 bases and the J segment 2 bases; nucleotides outside the gene matches: 1. The CDR3 is made up of 16 amino acids. Some clones are missing from TCRdb's copy, which holds only in-frame ones; the method was immunoSEQ multiplex PCR. The sample lists 850,000 to 1,100,000 clones, about 72% occurring once. Study findings and constraints: Naive CD4 clonotypes overlapped across a handful of donors at around 5%. Larger estimated richness was generally recorded for naive subsets relative to memory subsets. Some clonotypes were shared by all four sorted-subset donors, while others were not shared. The non-shared ones had lower generation probabilities than the shared ones.

Sequencing was performed on memory CD4+ T cells from PBMCs. The sample's subset: CD45RA-negative fraction. The rearrangement links TRBV5-1 to TRBJ2-1; 14 nucleotides match TRBD2. The TCR comes from a man younger than 30 in good health. Some clones in this sample may be carry-over from other donors' samples. Here the CDR3 reads CASSWGLAGAYNEQFF. The CDR3 nucleotides read TGCGCCAGCAGCTGGGGACTAGCGGGAGCCTACAATGAGCAGTTCTTC.